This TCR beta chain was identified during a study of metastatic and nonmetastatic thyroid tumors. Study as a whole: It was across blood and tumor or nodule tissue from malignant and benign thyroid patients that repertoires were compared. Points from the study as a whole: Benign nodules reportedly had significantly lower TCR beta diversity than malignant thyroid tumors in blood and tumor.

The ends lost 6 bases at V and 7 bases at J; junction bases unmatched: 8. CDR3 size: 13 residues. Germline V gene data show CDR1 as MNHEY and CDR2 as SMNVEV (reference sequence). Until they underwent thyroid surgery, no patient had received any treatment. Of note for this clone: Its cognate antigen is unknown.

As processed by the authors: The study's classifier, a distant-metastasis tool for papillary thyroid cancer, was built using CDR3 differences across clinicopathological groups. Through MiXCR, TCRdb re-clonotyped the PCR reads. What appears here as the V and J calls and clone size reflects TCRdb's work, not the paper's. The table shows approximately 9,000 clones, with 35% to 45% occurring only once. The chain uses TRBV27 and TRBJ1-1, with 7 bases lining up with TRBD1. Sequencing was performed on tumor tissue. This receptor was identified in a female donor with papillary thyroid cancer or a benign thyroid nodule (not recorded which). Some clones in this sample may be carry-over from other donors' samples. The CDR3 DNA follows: TGTGCCAGCAGGACAAATGACAGGGTTGAAGCTTTCTTT. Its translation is CASRTNDRVEAFF.